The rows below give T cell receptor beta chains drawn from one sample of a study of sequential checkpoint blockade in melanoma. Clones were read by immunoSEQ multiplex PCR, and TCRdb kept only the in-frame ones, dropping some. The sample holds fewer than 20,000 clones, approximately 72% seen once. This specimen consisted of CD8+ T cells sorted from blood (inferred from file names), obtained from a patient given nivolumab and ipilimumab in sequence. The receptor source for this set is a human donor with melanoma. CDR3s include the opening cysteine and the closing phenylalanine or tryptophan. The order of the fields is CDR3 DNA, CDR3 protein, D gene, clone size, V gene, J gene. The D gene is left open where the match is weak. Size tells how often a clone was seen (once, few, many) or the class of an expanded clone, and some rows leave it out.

CDR3 DNA: TGCGCCAGCAGCCAAGTACTAGGACAGGGATCTGAAAAACTGTTTTTT
CDR3 protein: CASSQVLGQGSEKLFF
D gene: TRBD1
clone size: -
V gene: TRBV4-1
J gene: TRBJ1-4

CDR3 DNA: TGTGCCAGCAGTTTATCGCTTATGGATACAGGGACAGTCTACGAGCAGTACTTC
CDR3 protein: CASSLSLMDTGTVYEQYF
D gene: TRBD1
clone size: -
V gene: TRBV27
J gene: TRBJ2-7

CDR3 DNA: TGCGCCAGCAGCCCCAGTGTAAGCGGGAGTAAGACTTACGAGCAGTACTTC
CDR3 protein: CASSPSVSGSKTYEQYF
D gene: TRBD2
clone size: -
V gene: TRBV5-1
J gene: TRBJ2-7

CDR3 DNA: TGTGCCAGCAGCCGCGACAGGGTTTTGGATGAGCAGTTCTTC
CDR3 protein: CASSRDRVLDEQFF
D gene: TRBD1
clone size: -
V gene: TRBV9
J gene: TRBJ2-1

CDR3 DNA: TGTGCCAGCAGCCCCCGGGACACGTCTAACACCGGGGAGCTGTTTTTT
CDR3 protein: CASSPRDTSNTGELFF
D gene: -
clone size: -
V gene: TRBV7-9
J gene: TRBJ2-2

CDR3 DNA: TGTGCCAGAAGGCAGATCCTAAGTAGACAAAGTCGGGCCAACGTCCTGACTTTC
CDR3 protein: CARRQILSRQSRANVLTF
D gene: -
clone size: -
V gene: TRBV7-5
J gene: TRBJ2-6

CDR3 DNA: TGTGCCAGCAGCGCGAGGACAGGGTTCCACGAGCAGTACTTC
CDR3 protein: CASSARTGFHEQYF
D gene: TRBD1
clone size: medium-sized
V gene: TRBV7-8
J gene: TRBJ2-7

CDR3 DNA: TGTGCCAGCAGCCCCTGGGAAGGGAGCTCCTACAATGAGCAGTTCTTC
CDR3 protein: CASSPWEGSSYNEQFF
D gene: -
clone size: -
V gene: TRBV14
J gene: TRBJ2-1

CDR3 DNA: TGTGCCAGCAGCAAAGCACGAGACAGGGGGCGCCAAGAGACCCAGTACTTC
CDR3 protein: CASSKARDRGRQETQYF
D gene: -
clone size: -
V gene: TRBV21-1
J gene: TRBJ2-5

CDR3 DNA: TGTGCCAGCAGCTTAGCGCTAGCGGGAGGCCCTATTACCCACGAGCAGTACTTC
CDR3 protein: CASSLALAGGPITHEQYF
D gene: TRBD2
clone size: -
V gene: TRBV7-9
J gene: TRBJ2-7

CDR3 DNA: TGCGCCAGCAGCTTCGGTCCAGGGGAGCAGTTCTTC
CDR3 protein: CASSFGPGEQFF
D gene: -
clone size: -
V gene: TRBV5-1
J gene: TRBJ2-1

CDR3 DNA: TGTGCCAGCAGTTACGCCGCAGAATCCTACGAGCAGTACTTC
CDR3 protein: CASSYAAESYEQYF
D gene: -
clone size: -
V gene: TRBV6-6
J gene: TRBJ2-7

CDR3 DNA: TGTGCCAGCAGCTTCGGGAGAACTGAAGCTTTCTTT
CDR3 protein: CASSFGRTEAFF
D gene: -
clone size: once
V gene: TRBV5-6
J gene: TRBJ1-1

CDR3 DNA: TGTGCCAGCAGCACGGACATTTTAGAAGGACAGCCCCAGCATTTT
CDR3 protein: CASSTDILEGQPQHF
D gene: -
clone size: -
V gene: TRBV7-9
J gene: TRBJ1-5

CDR3 DNA: TGTGCCAGCAGCTCGTCCCGGGACAGGGATGAAGCTTTCTTT
CDR3 protein: CASSSSRDRDEAFF
D gene: TRBD1
clone size: -
V gene: TRBV7-9
J gene: TRBJ1-1

CDR3 DNA: TGTGCCAGCAGTTTGACTAGTATTATGACAGGGGGAACTGAAGCTTTCTTT
CDR3 protein: CASSLTSIMTGGTEAFF
D gene: TRBD1
clone size: -
V gene: TRBV28
J gene: TRBJ1-1

CDR3 DNA: TGTGCCAGCAGCCCTGGCGGGACAGTCTATGGCTACACCTTC
CDR3 protein: CASSPGGTVYGYTF
D gene: TRBD1
clone size: -
V gene: TRBV14
J gene: TRBJ1-2

CDR3 DNA: TGTGCCAGCAGCCATCTGAGCTCTGGGGCCAACGTCCTGACTTTC
CDR3 protein: CASSHLSSGANVLTF
D gene: -
clone size: -
V gene: TRBV7-8
J gene: TRBJ2-6

CDR3 DNA: TGTGCCAGCAGCTTAGAGGGGCAGACTAATGAAAAACTGTTTTTT
CDR3 protein: CASSLEGQTNEKLFF
D gene: -
clone size: -
V gene: TRBV7-8
J gene: TRBJ1-4

CDR3 DNA: TGTGCCAGTAGTATATACGGCAGGCCAAACACTGAAGCTTTCTTT
CDR3 protein: CASSIYGRPNTEAFF
D gene: -
clone size: -
V gene: TRBV19
J gene: TRBJ1-1

CDR3 DNA: TGTGCCAGCAGCTTAGTTCCCAGGGGCTACAATGAGCAGTTCTTC
CDR3 protein: CASSLVPRGYNEQFF
D gene: -
clone size: -
V gene: TRBV7-6
J gene: TRBJ2-1

CDR3 DNA: TGTGCCACCGAACAGGGTAACAACGAGCAGTACTTC
CDR3 protein: CATEQGNNEQYF
D gene: -
clone size: -
V gene: TRBV6-5
J gene: TRBJ2-7